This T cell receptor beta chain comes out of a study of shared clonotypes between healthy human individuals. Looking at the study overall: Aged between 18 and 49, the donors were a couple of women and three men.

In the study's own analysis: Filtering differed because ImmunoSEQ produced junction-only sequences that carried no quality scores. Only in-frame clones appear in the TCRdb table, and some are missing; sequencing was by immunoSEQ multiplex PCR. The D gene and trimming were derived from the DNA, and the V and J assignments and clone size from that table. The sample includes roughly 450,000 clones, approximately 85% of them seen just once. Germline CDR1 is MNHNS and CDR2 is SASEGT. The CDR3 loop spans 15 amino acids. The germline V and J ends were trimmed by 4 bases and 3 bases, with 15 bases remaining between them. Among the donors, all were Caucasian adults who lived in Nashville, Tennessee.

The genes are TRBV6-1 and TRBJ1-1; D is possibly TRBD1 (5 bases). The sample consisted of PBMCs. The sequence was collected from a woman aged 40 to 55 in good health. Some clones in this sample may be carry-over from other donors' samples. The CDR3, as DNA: TGTGCCAGCAGTGCGGGGCAGAATCGGTACACTGAAGCTTTCTTT. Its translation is CASSAGQNRYTEAFF.